The T cell receptor beta chain under discussion was sequenced for a study of tumor and adjacent non-tumor tissue in lung cancer. This sample's RNA came from whole unsorted tissue. The CDR3 runs to 15 residues. The ends were cut back, 3 bases at V and 7 bases at J, with 19 bases in the middle. Germline CDR1 SGHVS, CDR2 FNYEAQ. TCRbeta libraries were built with three rounds of nested PCR, modified from ARM-PCR. TCRdb ran MiXCR on the multiplex PCR reads and lists one entry per CDR3 protein. This sample has about 75,000 distinct CDR3 sequences; around four fifths occur once, and the top ten carry more than 10%.

J is TRBJ2-7 and V is TRBV7-6; TRBD1 is a possible D gene (6 bases). Sequenced sample: lung tumor tissue. This receptor was identified in a woman aged 45-59 years with non-small cell lung cancer. For the CDR3, the DNA is TGTGCCAGCAGCTTGCTTCCGGGACAACCTGAGGAGCAGTACTTC. Its translation: CASSLLPGQPEEQYF.